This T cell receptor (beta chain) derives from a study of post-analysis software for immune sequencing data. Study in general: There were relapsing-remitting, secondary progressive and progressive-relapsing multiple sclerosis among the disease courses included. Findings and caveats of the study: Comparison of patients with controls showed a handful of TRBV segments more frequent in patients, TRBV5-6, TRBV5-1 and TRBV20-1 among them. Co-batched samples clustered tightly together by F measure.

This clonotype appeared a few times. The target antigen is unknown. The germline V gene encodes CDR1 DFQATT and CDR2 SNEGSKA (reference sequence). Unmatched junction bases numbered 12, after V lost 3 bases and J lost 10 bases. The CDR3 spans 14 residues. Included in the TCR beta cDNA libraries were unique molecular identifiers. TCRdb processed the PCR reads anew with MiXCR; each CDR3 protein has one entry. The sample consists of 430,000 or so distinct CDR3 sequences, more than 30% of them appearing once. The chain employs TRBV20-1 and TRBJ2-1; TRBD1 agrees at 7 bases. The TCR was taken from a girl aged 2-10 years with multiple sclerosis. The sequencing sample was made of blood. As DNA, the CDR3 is TGCAGTGCTAGTAAGAGGGGGCCACAAGAAGAGCAGTTCTTC. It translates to CSASKRGPQEEQFF.